Following are 20 T cell receptor beta chains from one sample sequenced in a study of CD8 T cells in Susac syndrome. RNA amounts of about 0.5 to 1 ug underwent reverse transcription with random hexamers. TCRdb reprocessed the immunoSEQ multiplex PCR reads with MiXCR, giving one entry per CDR3 protein. The sample carries tens of thousands of distinct CDR3 sequences, around 94% recorded once. The source material was CD8+ T cells from PBMCs. Source of these receptors: a human donor in good health.

V usage is TRBV7-9 and J usage is TRBJ1-2; tentatively, D is TRBD1 (5 bases). The germline CDR1 and CDR2 sequences are SEHNR and FQNEAQ (reference sequence). The CDR3 consists of 12 residues. V lost 5 bases to trimming and J lost 6 bases, with 10 bases between them. This CDR3 is CASSRMTDGYTF. The CDR3 DNA sequence: TGTGCCAGCAGCCGTATGACAGATGGCTACACCTTC.

This clonotype was picked up one time. The chain carries TRBV6-5 and TRBJ2-2; D gene unclear. Germline CDR1 MNHEY, CDR2 SVGAGI. The V and J ends lost 3 bases and 6 bases respectively, with 11 bases between them. The CDR3 covers 14 residues. For the CDR3, the DNA is TGTGCCAGCAGTTATAGTTCTTTTTCCGGGGAGCTGTTTTTT. Translating gives CASSYSSFSGELFF.

The chain joins TRBV19 to TRBJ1-1; the D gene is possibly TRBD1 (5 bases). The CDR3 is 14 residues long. The V and J ends lost 7 bases and 1 base respectively, with 13 bases between them. Germline CDR1 reads LNHDA; CDR2 reads SQIVND (reference sequence). CDR3 sequence reads: CASTWGRGNTEAFF. The CDR3 nucleotides are TGTGCCAGTACATGGGGAAGGGGGAACACTGAAGCTTTCTTT.

The chain carries TRBV6-1 and TRBJ2-1, with 7 positions matching TRBD2. Per germline, CDR1 MNHNS and CDR2 SASEGT. This CDR3 spans 11 amino acids. V trimming: 8 bases; J trimming: 8 bases; junction bases outside the gene matches: 3. CDR3 sequence (DNA): TGTGCCAGCGGGGGGGGACATGAGCAGTTCTTC. Protein sequence: CASGGGHEQFF.

The CDR3 is CASSFLFVEYQETQYF. In DNA form, the CDR3 reads TGTGCCAGCAGCTTTCTATTTGTTGAGTACCAAGAGACCCAGTACTTC. This sequence joins TRBV7-9 and TRBJ2-5; no clear D. V was pared by 3 bases and J by 0 bases, with 14 bases between. Germline lookup yields CDR1 SEHNR and CDR2 FQNEAQ (reference sequence). The CDR3 totals 16 residues.

The gene calls are TRBV7-2 and TRBJ1-1; D is ambiguous. Trimming pared 3 bases from V and 9 bases from J, leaving 14 bases between. This CDR3 has 13 residues. Germline CDR1 SGHTA, CDR2 FQGNSA. CDR3 sequence (DNA): TGTGCCAGCAGCTTTTATCTGAGTGAACAAGCTTTCTTT. Protein product: CASSFYLSEQAFF.

The chain employs TRBV21-1 and TRBJ2-1; TRBD1 was called by the table and not checked on the DNA. TRBV21-1 is deemed a pseudogene. There are 17 residues in the CDR3. In DNA form, the CDR3 reads TGTGCCAGCAGCCTCTGGGGGTTGAAGGGTGTCTACAATGAGCAGTTCTTC. The encoded protein is CASSLWGLKGVYNEQFF.

This clonotype is a singleton in its sample. The V call is TRBV3-1, the J call TRBJ2-2; TRBD1 matches at 9 bases. CDR1 LGHDT and CDR2 YNNKEL come from the germline V gene (reference sequence). The J segment lost 3 bases and the V segment lost 4 bases, leaving 0 bases of the junction unmatched. There are 14 residues in the CDR3. The DNA for the CDR3 is TGTGCCAGCAGCCGACAGGGGGACACCGGGGAGCTGTTTTTT. As protein: CASSRQGDTGELFF.

The chain has TRBV12-5 and TRBJ2-5; D gene uncertain. CDR3 length equals 12 residues. Germline values: CDR1 LGHNT, CDR2 FRNRAP. V shed 5 bases and J shed 5 bases, with 9 bases lying between them. For the CDR3, the DNA is TGTGCTAGTGGTCCTCCTCGGGAGACCCAGTACTTC. Encoded protein: CASGPPRETQYF.

This sequence joins TRBV12-3 or TRBV12-4 and TRBJ1-1; the D is unclear. This CDR3 spans 11 amino acids. The germline V and J ends were trimmed by 2 bases and 8 bases, with 6 bases remaining between them. Written as DNA, the CDR3 is TGTGCCAGCAGTTTACTCCTCGAAGCTTTCTTT. It yields the protein CASSLLLEAFF.

The CDR3 protein is CASSPPEGRHEQYF. The CDR3 DNA follows: TGTGCCAGCTCACCACCGGAAGGGCGCCACGAGCAGTACTTC. This chain connects TRBV18 to TRBJ2-7; D remains ambiguous. Trimming shortened V by 0 bases and J by 5 bases, and 11 bases separated the two germline ends. The CDR3 has 14 residues. CDR1 is KGHSH, CDR2 LQKENI, per germline. The entire variable domain, with the rest obtained from reference TRBV18 and TRBJ2-7, is as follows: NAGVMQNPRHLVRRRGQEARLRCSPMKGHSHVYWYRQLPEEGLKFMVYLQKENIIDESGMPKERFSAEFPKEGPSILRIQQVVRGDSAAYFCASSPPEGRHEQYFGPGTRLTVT.

The rearrangement joins TRBV7-9 to TRBJ1-4; a weak D match, TRBD1 (5 bases). The CDR3 is 14 amino acids. CDR1 is SEHNR, CDR2 FQNEAQ, per germline (reference sequence). Trimming pared 6 bases from V and 8 bases from J, leaving 16 bases between. In DNA form, the CDR3 reads TGTGCCAGCAGGCCGACAGAGCAAGTGGAAAAACTGTTTTTT. It encodes CASRPTEQVEKLFF.

The chain combines TRBV5-1 with TRBJ2-1; TRBD2 matches at 10 bases. This CDR3 has 14 residues. CDR1 SGHRS and CDR2 YFSETQ come from the germline V gene. The J segment lost 8 bases and the V segment lost 0 bases, leaving 2 bases of the junction unmatched. The CDR3 loop reads CASSLVGTSDEQFF. In DNA, the CDR3 is TGCGCCAGCAGCTTGGTGGGGACTAGCGATGAGCAGTTCTTC. Complete variable domain (other parts from reference TRBV5-1 and TRBJ2-1): KAGVTQTPRYLIKTRGQQVTLSCSPISGHRSVSWYQQTPGQGLQFLFEYFSETQRNKGNFPGRFSGRQFSNSRSEMNVSTLELGDSALYLCASSLVGTSDEQFFGPGTRLTVL.

The chain employs TRBV6-5 and TRBJ2-5; D is uncertain. V gave up 0 bases and J gave up 2 bases, with 7 bases separating them. The CDR3 runs to 14 residues. Germline V gene sequence: CDR1 MNHEY, CDR2 SVGAGI. CDR3 residues: CASSYSSGQETQYF. DNA of the CDR3: TGTGCCAGCAGTTACTCGAGTGGGCAAGAGACCCAGTACTTC.

The CDR3 is CASSLGPFRPFDQFF. The CDR3 DNA reads TGCGCCAGCAGCCTGGGACCTTTTCGTCCCTTTGACCAGTTCTTC. The chain has TRBV5-1 and TRBJ2-1, with D possibly being TRBD1 or TRBD2 (5 bases each). Trimming removed 4 bases from V and 13 bases from J, with 24 bases in between. CDR3 size: 15 residues. Germline CDR1 reads SGHRS; CDR2 reads YFSETQ.

The chain is built from TRBV7-9 and TRBJ1-1; TRBD1 is a possible D gene (6 bases). The CDR3 totals 11 residues. V lost 5 bases and J lost 10, with 11 bases in between. Germline values: CDR1 SEHNR, CDR2 FQNEAQ (reference sequence). CDR3 protein: CASSRRGGAFF. The CDR3 nucleotides are TGTGCCAGCAGCCGAAGGGGGGGAGCTTTCTTT.

The V gene is TRBV15, the J gene TRBJ1-1; 7 bases match TRBD1. The CDR3 extends over 15 amino acids. Germline V CDR1 and CDR2: LNHNV, YYDKDF (reference sequence). V dropped 1 base and J dropped 6; count of bases not matched to a gene: 8. Written as DNA, the CDR3 is TGTGCCACCAGCAGAGCGCAGGGGGACGGCGCTGAAGCTTTCTTT. Protein product: CATSRAQGDGAEAFF.

The CDR3, as DNA: TGCGCCAGCAGCCAAGATTTCAGGGGAATCTATGGCTACACCTTC. Its protein product is CASSQDFRGIYGYTF. The chain is built from TRBV4-1 and TRBJ1-2; D is perhaps TRBD1 (6 bases). V gave up 0 bases and J gave up 4 bases, with 12 bases separating them. CDR3 length: 15 amino acids. CDR1 and CDR2 from the germline V gene are MGHRA and YSYEKL.

The J gene is TRBJ2-7, the V gene TRBV2; 7 nucleotides align to TRBD2. Germline V gives CDR1 SNHLY, CDR2 FYNNEI. Trimming removed 0 bases from V and 0 bases from J; junction bases left unmatched: 2. The CDR3 totals 15 residues. The CDR3: CASSEARGSSYEQYV. As DNA, the CDR3 is TGTGCCAGCAGTGAAGCGCGGGGGAGCTCCTACGAGCAGTACGTC.

V gene TRBV6-5 combines with J gene TRBJ2-1; no clear D. This CDR3 has 12 amino acids. V gave up 6 bases and J gave up 8 bases, with 11 bases separating them. Germline V gives CDR1 MNHEY, CDR2 SVGAGI. CDR3 in DNA: TGTGCCAGCAGCTATCGTGGTTATGAGCAGTTCTTC. The encoded protein is CASSYRGYEQFF.